This entry lists 26 T cell receptor beta chains sequenced from one sample in a study of T cells after posttransplantation cyclophosphamide. Repertoires were generated with immunoSEQ multiplex PCR, while TCRdb's copy carries only in-frame clones and drops some. The sample consists of just over 65,000 clones, around 93% of them appearing once. What was sequenced was PBMCs. The source of these receptors is a woman aged 30 to 39 in good health and a related stem cell transplant donor.

The chain joins TRBV4-2 to TRBJ1-5; D remains ambiguous. Deletions cut 0 bases from V and 3 bases from J, with 6 bases between. Germline V CDR1 and CDR2: LGHNA, YNFKEQ. This CDR3 comprises 14 residues. CDR3 sequence (DNA): TGTGCCAGCAGCCAAGAGGCGTACAATCAGCCCCAGCATTTT. This sequence encodes CASSQEAYNQPQHF.

Here the CDR3 reads CASRGDTGELFF. CDR3 DNA sequence: TGTGCCAGCCGGGGGGACACCGGGGAGCTGTTTTTT. The rearrangement uses TRBV2 and TRBJ2-2, with TRBD2 matching over 7 bases. The junction had 0 bases not matched to a gene; V was cut back by 8 bases and J by 3 bases. This CDR3 region has 12 residues. Germline CDR1 SNHLY, CDR2 FYNNEI.

The CDR3 bases are TGTGCCAGCAGTCCGACAGGGGAAGCTTTCTTT. It is translated as CASSPTGEAFF. The genes are TRBV6-1 and TRBJ1-1, with 7 positions matching TRBD1. CDR1 MNHNS and CDR2 SASEGT come from the germline V gene. CDR3 length: 11 amino acids. The trim removed 5 bases at V and 8 bases at J, leaving 2 bases unmatched.

The chain is built from TRBV10-3 and TRBJ1-1, with TRBD1 matching 8 bases. CDR1 is ENHRY, CDR2 SYGVKD, per germline. The CDR3 is 14 residues long. V dropped 7 bases and J dropped 2; count of bases not matched to a gene: 6. For the CDR3, the DNA is TGTGCCATCAACTCACAGGGGGTAAACACTGAAGCTTTCTTT. Amino acids: CAINSQGVNTEAFF.

The chain recombines TRBV11-1 with TRBJ2-7, with D unresolved. CDR3 length equals 12 residues. From germline, CDR1 is SGHAT and CDR2 FQDESV (reference sequence). Between the trimmed V and J ends, which lost 7 bases and 6 bases, there was a span of 13 bases. The chain's CDR3 is CASTFSLCEQYF. Here the CDR3 DNA reads TGTGCCAGCACCTTTAGTTTATGCGAGCAGTACTTC.

The chain combines TRBV11-2 with TRBJ2-5; either TRBD1 or TRBD2 may fit D (5 bases each). The V gene's germline CDR1 is SGHAT and CDR2 FQNNGV. Trimming took off 3 bases at V and 5 bases at J, with 10 bases between the two ends. This CDR3 has 13 amino acids. CDR3 nucleotides: TGTGCCAGCAGCTTTGGGGGACGCGAGACCCAGTACTTC. Translation gives CASSFGGRETQYF. The full variable domain, its missing parts supplied by reference TRBV11-2 and TRBJ2-5, is EAGVAQSPRYKIIEKRQSVAFWCNPISGHATLYWYQQILGQGPKLLIQFQNNGVVDDSQLPKDRFSAERLKGVDSTLKIQPAKLEDSAVYLCASSFGGRETQYFGPGTRLLVL.

The CDR3 coding sequence is TGTGCCAGCAGTTATACAGCCCGGGCCTTATACAATGAGCAGTTCTTC. Translating gives CASSYTARALYNEQFF. The rearrangement uses TRBV6-5 and TRBJ2-1; no reliable D call. The length of the CDR3 is 16 residues. Germline CDR1 is MNHEY and CDR2 is SVGAGI. V was clipped by 3 bases and J by 4 bases, with 16 bases between them.

The rearrangement links TRBV27 to TRBJ1-6; 7 positions match TRBD1. Germline-derived CDR1 and CDR2 are MNHEY and SMNVEV (reference sequence). The J segment lost 9 bases and the V segment lost 6 bases, leaving 14 bases of the junction unmatched. This CDR3 comprises 16 residues. In nucleotides, the CDR3 is TGTGCCAGCAGACCTACAGGGGTATTTGTGGGTTCACCCCTCCACTTT. Translation gives CASRPTGVFVGSPLHF.

V usage is TRBV28 and J usage is TRBJ1-5; 9 nucleotides agree with TRBD1. The germline V gene has CDR1 MDHEN and CDR2 SYDVKM. J lost 1 base, V lost 2 bases, and 0 bases had no gene match. This CDR3 has 15 amino acids. The CDR3, as DNA: TGTGCCAGCAGTTTAGGGACAGGGAGCAATCAGCCCCAGCATTTT. This gives the protein CASSLGTGSNQPQHF.

This chain joins TRBV5-5 and TRBJ2-3, with 12 nucleotides matching TRBD2. Germline V gene lookup returns CDR1 SGHKS and CDR2 YYEKEE (reference sequence). This CDR3 is 15 amino acids long. With 4 bases clipped from V and 4 bases from J, the junction kept 4 bases outside the gene matches. The CDR3 region has the DNA TGTGCCAGCAGCATTGGACTAGCGGGGTCAGATACGCAGTATTTT. The encoded protein is CASSIGLAGSDTQYF.

This clone is medium-sized (0.01 to 0.1%) in the sample. The rearrangement joins TRBV5-6 to TRBJ1-5; 9 nucleotides agree with TRBD1. The CDR3 is 14 residues long. Germline V gives CDR1 SGHDT, CDR2 YYEEEE. J gave up 4 bases and V 3 bases, and 2 bases lay outside the gene matches. The CDR3 nucleotides are TGTGCCAGCAGCTCCGGGACAGGGAATCAGCCCCAGCATTTT. Translation: CASSSGTGNQPQHF.

The chain couples TRBV30 to TRBJ2-5, with TRBD1 matching 7 bases. The end of the DNA is better explained by TRBJ2-7, so the J call may be wrong. The CDR3 is made up of 14 amino acids. Germline V gene data show CDR1 as GTSNPN and CDR2 as SVGIG (reference sequence). The CDR3 loop reads CAWRPKGQVHEQYF. The CDR3 region has the DNA TGTGCCTGGAGACCCAAAGGACAGGTCCACGAGCAGTACTTC.

The rearrangement links TRBV5-6 to TRBJ1-2; D is undetermined. This CDR3 is built from 14 residues. V gave up 0 bases and J gave up 2 bases, with 8 bases separating them. Germline V gene data show CDR1 as SGHDT and CDR2 as YYEEEE. CDR3 sequence: CASSLGGRNYGYTF. DNA of the CDR3: TGTGCCAGCAGCTTGGGCGGGAGGAACTATGGCTACACCTTC.

The rearrangement joins TRBV27 to TRBJ2-7; 7 nucleotides line up with TRBD1. CDR1 and CDR2 (germline): MNHEY, SMNVEV (reference sequence). With 3 bases clipped from V and 3 bases from J, the junction kept 5 bases outside the gene matches. The CDR3 loop spans 14 amino acids. The CDR3: CASSLDRSGYEQYF. Here the CDR3 DNA reads TGTGCCAGCAGTTTGGACAGGAGCGGCTACGAGCAGTACTTC.

The chain carries TRBV7-6 and TRBJ1-2; a weak D match, TRBD1 (6 bases). Germline CDR1 reads SGHVS; CDR2 reads FNYEAQ. Trimming left V 5 bases short and J 4 bases short, with 11 bases between. The CDR3 is made up of 13 amino acids. The CDR3 spells CASSPDRSYGYTF. The CDR3 DNA reads TGTGCCAGCAGCCCAGACAGGAGCTATGGCTACACCTTC.

This chain connects TRBV27 to TRBJ1-6, with D hard to call. The V gene lost 3 bases and the J gene lost 7 bases, with 10 bases spanning the gap. There are 14 residues in the CDR3. Germline CDR1 is MNHEY and CDR2 is SMNVEV (reference sequence). The CDR3 protein is CASSFKGINSPLHF. CDR3 bases: TGTGCCAGCAGTTTTAAGGGCATCAATTCACCCCTCCACTTT.

V and J are TRBV7-9 and TRBJ1-5; no clear D gene. CDR1 is SEHNR, CDR2 FQNEAQ, per germline (reference sequence). Between the trimmed V and J ends, which lost 1 base and 6 bases, there was a span of 7 bases. The CDR3 sequence is 13 residues long. CDR3 residues: CASSLGGIQPQHF. The DNA for the CDR3 is TGTGCCAGCAGCTTAGGAGGGATTCAGCCCCAGCATTTT. Looking up the rest from reference TRBV7-9 and TRBJ1-5 gives the full variable domain: DTGVSQNPRHKITKRGQNVTFRCDPISEHNRLYWYRQTLGQGPEFLTYFQNEAQLEKSRLLSDRFSAERPKGSFSTLEIQRTEQGDSAMYLCASSLGGIQPQHFGDGTRLSIL.

The chain has TRBV5-6 and TRBJ1-2; D possibly corresponds to TRBD1 (5 bases). In germline, CDR1 is SGHDT, CDR2 YYEEEE. V was shortened by 8 bases and J by 0 bases, with 17 bases between the two germline ends. The CDR3 runs 15 residues. As DNA, the CDR3 is TGTGCCAGTCTACCGACAGTTTCGGCTAACTATGGCTACACCTTC. Amino acids: CASLPTVSANYGYTF.

V is TRBV10-1 and J is TRBJ1-1, with D tentatively TRBD1 (5 bases). The CDR3 extends over 13 amino acids. V dropped 11 bases and J dropped 3 bases, with 16 bases sitting between them. Germline V CDR1 and CDR2: WNHNN, SYGVQD (reference sequence). CDR3 loop: CARVGGWHTEAFF. The CDR3 DNA follows: TGCGCCCGTGTCGGGGGATGGCACACTGAAGCTTTCTTT.

The V gene is TRBV19, the J gene TRBJ1-6; 8 positions match TRBD1. The V gene's germline CDR1 is LNHDA and CDR2 SQIVND (reference sequence). This CDR3 has 14 amino acids. V lost 6 bases to trimming and J lost 7 bases; unmatched junction nucleotides: 5. CDR3 region: CASSATGDNSPLHF. For the CDR3, the DNA is TGTGCCAGTAGCGCGACAGGGGACAATTCACCCCTCCACTTT.

V is TRBV7-9 and J is TRBJ2-7; 7 bases are a match to TRBD1. CDR3 length: 15 residues. The V gene's germline CDR1 is SEHNR and CDR2 FQNEAQ (reference sequence). V gave up 5 bases and J gave up 3 bases; unmatched junction bases: 10. The CDR3 bases are TGTGCCAGCAGCAGACCGGGACAGAGTCTCTACGAGCAGTACTTC. It specifies CASSRPGQSLYEQYF.

CDR3 coding DNA: TGTGCCAGCGAGGGAGACTCCTACGAGCAGTACTTC. It is translated as CASEGDSYEQYF. The chain combines TRBV2 with TRBJ2-7; a possible D gene is TRBD2 (5 bases). The CDR3 is 12 amino acids. Germline V CDR1 and CDR2: SNHLY, FYNNEI. V gave up 8 bases and J gave up 0 bases, with 8 bases separating them.

CDR3 protein: CASSDLWEAFF. The CDR3 DNA sequence: TGTGCCAGCAGCGACCTCTGGGAAGCTTTCTTT. V gene TRBV6-5 combines with J gene TRBJ1-1; the D is unclear. In germline, CDR1 is MNHEY, CDR2 SVGAGI. The ends were cut back, 6 bases at V and 8 bases at J, with 10 bases in the middle. CDR3 length: 11 residues.

This clone was seen a few times. This chain uses TRBV2 with TRBJ1-2; perhaps TRBD1 as D (5 bases). The V end lost 0 bases, the J end lost 4 bases, and 6 bases lay between the germline ends. Germline V gives CDR1 SNHLY, CDR2 FYNNEI. CDR3 length equals 13 residues. The CDR3 region has the DNA TGTGCCAGCAGTGAAGCGGGACTCTATGGCTACACCTTC. Translated: CASSEAGLYGYTF.

The chain uses TRBV15 and TRBJ2-7; TRBD1 is a possible D gene (8 bases). V gave up 5 bases and J gave up 6 bases, with 20 bases separating them. The germline V gene encodes CDR1 LNHNV and CDR2 YYDKDF (reference sequence). This CDR3 contains 15 residues. Here the CDR3 reads CATSGGARQGFEQYF. In DNA, the CDR3 is TGTGCCACCAGCGGGGGGGCGAGACAGGGGTTCGAGCAGTACTTC.

The chain couples TRBV5-4 to TRBJ1-1; 8 positions match TRBD1. Germline CDR1 SGHNT, CDR2 YYREEE (reference sequence). The J segment lost 1 base and the V segment lost 4 bases, leaving 3 bases of the junction unmatched. The CDR3 has 14 residues. The CDR3, as DNA: TGTGCCAGCAGCCCTGGGACAGGGAACACTGAAGCTTTCTTT. Translation: CASSPGTGNTEAFF.